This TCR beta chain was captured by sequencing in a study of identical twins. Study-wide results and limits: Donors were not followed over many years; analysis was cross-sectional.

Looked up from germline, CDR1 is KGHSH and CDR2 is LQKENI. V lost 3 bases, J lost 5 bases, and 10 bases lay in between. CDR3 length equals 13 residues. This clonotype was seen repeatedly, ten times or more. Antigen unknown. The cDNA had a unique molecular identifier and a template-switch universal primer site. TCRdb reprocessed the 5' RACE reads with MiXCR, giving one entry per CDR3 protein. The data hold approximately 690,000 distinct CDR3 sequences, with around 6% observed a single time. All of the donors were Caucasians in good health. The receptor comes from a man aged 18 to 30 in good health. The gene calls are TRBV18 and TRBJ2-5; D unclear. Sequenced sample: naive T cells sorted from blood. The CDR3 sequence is CASSPDRMETQYF. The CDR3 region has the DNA TGTGCCAGCTCACCGGACCGGATGGAGACCCAGTACTTC.